The present T cell receptor (beta chain) was sequenced within a study of PD-1 blockade in classical Hodgkin lymphoma. Broader study findings: Some patients started nivolumab under 1 year after ASCT, and they were excluded. Newly diagnosed patients were said to have less baseline TCR diversity than healthy donors did.

The V and J ends lost 5 bases and 6 bases respectively, with 10 bases between them. The V gene's germline CDR1 is SGHAT and CDR2 FQNNGV. The CDR3 sequence is 12 residues long. Some clones are missing from TCRdb's copy, which holds only in-frame ones; the method was immunoSEQ multiplex PCR. The sample records some 15,000 clones, under 90% being singletons. This clone was seen a handful of times. Antigen unknown. Relapse was seen in all patients after autologous stem cell transplantation, and brentuximab vedotin exposure was variable. The clonotype was recovered from a human donor with classical Hodgkin lymphoma. The V and J genes are TRBV11-2 and TRBJ1-2, with D perhaps matching TRBD1 (6 bases). Here the sequenced sample was peripheral blood mononuclear cells (PBMCs), taken at baseline. The CDR3 is CASSQRQDGYTF. The CDR3 bases are TGTGCCAGCAGCCAAAGACAGGATGGCTACACCTTC.